This paragraph covers one T cell receptor beta chain sequence. Using immunoSEQ multiplex PCR, the repertoire was profiled, and TCRdb retains in-frame clones only, with some absent. The sample comprises around 250,000 clones, roughly 86% of which are singletons, and more than 2.5% rests with the top ten. The treatment was: around 19 received Ad26.COV2.S at low or high dose, single or two shots; roughly five received placebo; per-sample allocation not given. Day 63 after the first vaccine or placebo injection was the time point for sampling. It was an adult aged 18-55 years in Boston who was the donor. This CDR3 is built from 18 residues. V lost 1 base and J lost 7; bases outside the gene matches: 10. CDR1 and CDR2 (germline): PRHDT, FYEKMQ (reference sequence). The data belong to a study of Ad26.COV2.S vaccination and SARS-CoV-2 variants.

This sequence was found in a person between 18 and 59 years old who received the Ad26.COV2.S COVID-19 vaccine or a placebo. Sequencing was performed on peripheral blood, taken in a trial of Ad26.COV2.S vaccine versus placebo. The gene calls are TRBV13 and TRBJ2-1; 13 nucleotides match TRBD2. The CDR3 bases are TGTGCCAGCAGCTTAGTCTATCAACTAGCGGGGGGGCTAAATGAGCAGTTCTTC. Its protein product is CASSLVYQLAGGLNEQFF.